This T cell receptor beta chain was obtained from a study of technical replicates of blood from a few donors. Only in-frame clones appear in the TCRdb table, and some are missing; sequencing was by immunoSEQ multiplex PCR. The sample contains around 80,000 clones, 98% of which appear only once. This CDR3 contains 16 residues. CDR1 is LGHNA, CDR2 YNFKEQ, per germline. The V segment lost 1 base and the J segment 4 bases; nucleotides outside the gene matches: 6. The TCR originated in a human donor in good health. This chain uses TRBV4-2 with TRBJ1-5; 8 bases are shared with TRBD1. Sequenced input: T cells isolated from PBMCs. The CDR3 region is CASSQVDRVANQPQHF. The CDR3, as DNA: TGTGCCAGCAGCCAAGTGGACAGGGTGGCAAATCAGCCCCAGCATTTT.